This T cell receptor beta chain was identified in a study of T cell repertoires in cytomegalovirus infection. Details on this clonotype: Its specificity is not known.

Trimming removed 3 bases from V and 11 bases from J, with 12 bases in between. Germline lookup yields CDR1 SGDLS and CDR2 YYNGEE. The CDR3 is 12 amino acids. One entry per CDR3 protein results from TCRdb running MiXCR on the reads. The sample has 750,000 to 900,000 distinct CDR3 sequences, 29% seen once. This clonotype was obtained from a human donor in good health (CMV status not recorded). Some clones in this sample may be carry-over from other donors' samples. This chain uses TRBV9 with TRBJ2-1; D possibly matches TRBD1 or TRBD2 (5 bases each). Sequences were derived from cultured CD8+ T cells from PBMCs, sampled from culture after CMV antigen stimulation. Here the CDR3 DNA reads TGTGCCAGCAGCGAGATCCCGGGACAGCAGTTCTTC. This sequence encodes CASSEIPGQQFF.